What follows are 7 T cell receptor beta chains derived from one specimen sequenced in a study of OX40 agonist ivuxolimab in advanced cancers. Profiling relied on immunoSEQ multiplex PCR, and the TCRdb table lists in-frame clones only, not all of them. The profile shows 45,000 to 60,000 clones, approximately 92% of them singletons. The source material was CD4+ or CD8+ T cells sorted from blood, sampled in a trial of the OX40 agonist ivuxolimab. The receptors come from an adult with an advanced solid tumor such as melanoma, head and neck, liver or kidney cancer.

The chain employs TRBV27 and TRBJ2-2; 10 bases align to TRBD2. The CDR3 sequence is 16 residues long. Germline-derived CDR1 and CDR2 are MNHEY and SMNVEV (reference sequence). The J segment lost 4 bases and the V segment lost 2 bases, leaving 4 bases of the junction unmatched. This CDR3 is CASSLDLAGVTGELFF. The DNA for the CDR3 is TGTGCCAGCAGTTTAGACCTAGCGGGAGTCACCGGGGAGCTGTTTTTT.

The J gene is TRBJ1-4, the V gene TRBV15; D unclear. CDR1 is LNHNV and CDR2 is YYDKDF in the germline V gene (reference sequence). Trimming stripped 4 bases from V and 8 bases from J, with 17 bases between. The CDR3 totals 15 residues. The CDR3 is CATSTPRSGEEKLFF. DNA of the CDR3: TGTGCCACCAGCACCCCGCGGAGTGGGGAGGAAAAACTGTTTTTT.

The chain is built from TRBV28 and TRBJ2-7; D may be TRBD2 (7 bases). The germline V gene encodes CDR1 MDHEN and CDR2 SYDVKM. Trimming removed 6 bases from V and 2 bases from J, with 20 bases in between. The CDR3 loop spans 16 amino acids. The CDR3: CASSQRGGLNTYEQYF. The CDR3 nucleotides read TGTGCCAGCAGCCAAAGGGGGGGTCTTAATACCTACGAGCAGTACTTC. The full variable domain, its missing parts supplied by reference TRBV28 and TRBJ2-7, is DVKVTQSSRYLVKRTGEKVFLECVQDMDHENMFWYRQDPGLGLRLIYFSYDVKMKEKGDIPEGYSVSREKKERFSLILESASTNQTSMYLCASSQRGGLNTYEQYFGPGTRLTVT.

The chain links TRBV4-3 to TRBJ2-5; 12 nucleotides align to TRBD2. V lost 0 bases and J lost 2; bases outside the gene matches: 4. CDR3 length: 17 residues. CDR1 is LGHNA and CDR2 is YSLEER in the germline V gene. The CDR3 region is CASSQESSGGGQETQYF. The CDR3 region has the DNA TGCGCCAGCAGCCAAGAGTCTAGCGGGGGGGGGCAAGAGACCCAGTACTTC.

The CDR3 spells CASSLGLGGTDSPLHF. In nucleotides, the CDR3 is TGTGCCAGCAGCTTAGGCCTAGGAGGGACAGATTCACCCCTCCACTTT. The rearrangement links TRBV13 to TRBJ1-6; the match to TRBD1 covers 7 bases. Trimming cost V 0 bases and J 8 bases; bases outside gene matches: 7. Germline CDR1 reads PRHDT; CDR2 reads FYEKMQ (reference sequence). This CDR3 comprises 16 residues.

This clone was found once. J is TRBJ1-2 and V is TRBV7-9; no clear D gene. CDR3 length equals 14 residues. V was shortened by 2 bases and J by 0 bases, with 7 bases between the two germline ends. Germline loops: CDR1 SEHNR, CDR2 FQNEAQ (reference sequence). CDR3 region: CASSLTDSNYGYTF. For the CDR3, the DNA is TGTGCCAGCAGCTTAACAGACTCTAACTATGGCTACACCTTC.

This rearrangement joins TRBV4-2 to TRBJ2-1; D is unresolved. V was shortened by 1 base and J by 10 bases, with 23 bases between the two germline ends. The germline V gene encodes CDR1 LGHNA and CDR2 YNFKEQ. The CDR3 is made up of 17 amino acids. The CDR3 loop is CASSQATVAASSVEQFF. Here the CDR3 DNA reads TGTGCCAGCAGCCAAGCAACGGTAGCAGCCTCTTCAGTAGAGCAGTTCTTC.